The rows below give T cell receptor beta chains drawn from one sample of a study of blood T cell repertoires in COVID-19. TCRdb keeps only in-frame clones here, not all; method: immunoSEQ multiplex PCR. The table shows 400,000 to 500,000 clones, with roughly 90% occurring only once. Sequenced input: PBMCs or T cells enriched from blood (not recorded which). The source is a woman aged 18 to 35 who had been exposed to COVID-19. CDR3s include the opening cysteine and the closing phenylalanine or tryptophan. The D gene is left open where the match is weak. Clone size is stated in some rows and not others, as once, few, many or a class when expanded.

CDR3 DNA	CDR3 protein	D gene	V gene	J gene	clone size
TGTGCCAGCAGCTGGGACAGGGGTACTTACGAGCAGTACTTC	CASSWDRGTYEQYF	TRBD1	TRBV5-4	TRBJ2-7	NA
TGTGCCAGCGGGCCCGGGGAGCTGTTTTTT	CASGPGELFF	NA	TRBV12-3/TRBV12-4	TRBJ2-2	NA
TGCGCCAGCAGAGTAGAGGCGGGAGGACCCTACGAGCAGTACTTC	CASRVEAGGPYEQYF	TRBD2	TRBV5-1	TRBJ2-7	few
TGTGCCAGTAGTCCCCCGGAGCGGGGGGGCCTGGCAGATACGCAGTATTTT	CASSPPERGGLADTQYF	TRBD2	TRBV19	TRBJ2-3	NA
TGTGCCAGCACTGCGGGAGGGCCGGGAGAGACCCAGTACTTC	CASTAGGPGETQYF	TRBD2	TRBV28	TRBJ2-5	once
TGTGCCAGCAGCCAAGTCACCCTAGCGGGACCTAGCTCCTACGAGCAGTACTTC	CASSQVTLAGPSSYEQYF	TRBD2	TRBV3-1/TRBV3-2	TRBJ2-7	once
TGTGCCAGCAGCCTCGGTTTTCCAGATACGCAGTATTTT	CASSLGFPDTQYF	NA	TRBV4-2	TRBJ2-3	NA
TGTGCCAGCACCTCACCCCCGGGAAACATTCAGTACTTC	CASTSPPGNIQYF	NA	TRBV27	TRBJ2-4	NA
TGTGCCAGCAGTTTATACAGGACAGGATCCTACGAGCAGTACTTC	CASSLYRTGSYEQYF	TRBD1	TRBV27	TRBJ2-7	NA
TGTGCCAGCAGTGAAGGACAGGGGGCGAGGGGCTACGAGCAGTACTTC	CASSEGQGARGYEQYF	TRBD1	TRBV6-1	TRBJ2-7	NA
TGTGCCAGCAGCTTAGACGGACAGGGAAGGGCTGAAGCTTTCTTT	CASSLDGQGRAEAFF	TRBD1	TRBV11-3	TRBJ1-1	few
TGTGCCAGCAGCACAGGGGGCTTAGCCTACAATGAGCAGTTCTTC	CASSTGGLAYNEQFF	TRBD1	TRBV5-6	TRBJ2-1	NA
TGCGCCAGCAGCTCGGGACAGGGGTTGGCGGGGGAAAAACTGTTTTTT	CASSSGQGLAGEKLFF	TRBD1	TRBV5-1	TRBJ1-4	NA
TGCGCCAGCAGTCAATTGAATCGGAACAGGGCGATCAATCAGCCCCAGCATTTT	CASSQLNRNRAINQPQHF	NA	TRBV23-1	TRBJ1-5	NA
TGTGCCACCAGCACCTTGGGACAGGGGGCGGTCGGTGACACTGAAGCTTTCTTT	CATSTLGQGAVGDTEAFF	TRBD1	TRBV15	TRBJ1-1	NA
TGTGCCATCAGTGAGTCAGGGGGCTTTGGCTACACCTTC	CAISESGGFGYTF	TRBD1	TRBV10-3	TRBJ1-2	NA
TGCGCCAGCAGCTCCGGGGACAGCACCTACGAGCAGTACTTC	CASSSGDSTYEQYF	TRBD1	TRBV5-1	TRBJ2-7	once
TGCAGCGTTGTTCACCGGGACAGGGACTATGGCTACACCTTC	CSVVHRDRDYGYTF	TRBD1	TRBV29-1	TRBJ1-2	NA
TGTGCCAGCAGTGAAATTGGCAGCTACGAGCAGTACTTC	CASSEIGSYEQYF	NA	TRBV2	TRBJ2-7	NA
TGTGCCTGGAGTGCCCGCAGGGGGAATCAGCCCCAGCATTTT	CAWSARRGNQPQHF	TRBD1	TRBV30	TRBJ1-5	few
TGTGCCAGCAGTGCCCGGACTAGCGGGAGGGTTATTGAGTACGAGCAGTACTTC	CASSARTSGRVIEYEQYF	TRBD2	TRBV6-4	TRBJ2-7	NA
TGTGCCAGCAATTTCCTCTCTGGGGCCAACGTCCTGACTTTC	CASNFLSGANVLTF	NA	TRBV28	TRBJ2-6	NA
TGTGCCAGCAGCCGGGACAGTTCCCTCTATGGCTACACCTTC	CASSRDSSLYGYTF	TRBD1	TRBV7-2	TRBJ1-2	NA
TGTGCCAGCAGTTACTCAGGACAGTTAGCCTATGAAAAACTGTTTTTT	CASSYSGQLAYEKLFF	NA	TRBV6-5	TRBJ1-4	NA
TGTGCCAGCAGTCACTTGAACACTGAAGCTTTCTTT	CASSHLNTEAFF	NA	TRBV12-3/TRBV12-4	TRBJ1-1	NA
TGTGCCAGCTTTCAGGGCATGAACACTGAAGCTTTCTTT	CASFQGMNTEAFF	NA	TRBV18	TRBJ1-1	NA
TGTGCCAGCAGCCAAGAGGCGTCAGCTTATAGGGGTGGCTACACCTTC	CASSQEASAYRGGYTF	NA	TRBV4-2	TRBJ1-2	once
TGTGCCAGCAGTTCCCGGGGCCTCCAGGGGGCTGTATACGAGCAGTACTTC	CASSSRGLQGAVYEQYF	TRBD1	TRBV27	TRBJ2-7	NA
TGTGCCAGCAGCTTAGCAGCTAGCGGGAGTTTAAATGAGCAGTTCTTC	CASSLAASGSLNEQFF	TRBD2	TRBV7-2	TRBJ2-1	NA
TGTGCCATCAGTGAGTCTAGTAGCGACACTGAAGCTTTCTTT	CAISESSSDTEAFF	NA	TRBV10-3	TRBJ1-1	once
TGTGCCAGCAGTGGGGGGGGTGAGCAGTTCTTC	CASSGGGEQFF	TRBD2	TRBV6-4	TRBJ2-1	NA
TGCGCCAGCAGTCAATCTCTATCCCCCCCAGGGTCAGGAGGGGACTCTGGGGCCAACGTCCTGACTTTC	CASSQSLSPPGSGGDSGANVLTF	NA	TRBV23-1	TRBJ2-6	NA
TGTGCCAGCTCCCCGCAGGGTGAATCCTACGAGCAGTACTTC	CASSPQGESYEQYF	NA	TRBV18	TRBJ2-7	NA
TGTGCCAGCAGCCCAGACAGTATGGCTGGAAACACCATATATTTT	CASSPDSMAGNTIYF	NA	TRBV5-5	TRBJ1-3	NA
TGTGCCAGCAGCCCCAAACTAGCCGGTTTGGATGAGCAGTTCTTC	CASSPKLAGLDEQFF	NA	TRBV13	TRBJ2-1	NA
TGTGCCAGCAGCGAAAACTGGAGCTCCTACAATGAGCAGTTCTTC	CASSENWSSYNEQFF	NA	TRBV6-6	TRBJ2-1	NA
TGTGCCAGCAGCTTGGAGACAGGGAGAATAAGTTCACCCCTCCACTTT	CASSLETGRISSPLHF	TRBD1	TRBV5-6	TRBJ1-6	NA
TGTGCCAGCAGCCAAGGGTTAGCGGGAGGTGGTTCGTCCTACGAGCAGTACTTC	CASSQGLAGGGSSYEQYF	TRBD2	TRBV4-2	TRBJ2-7	NA
TGCGCCAGCAGCCATGACAGCGTCTCTAACTATGGCTACACCTTC	CASSHDSVSNYGYTF	NA	TRBV10-1	TRBJ1-2	NA
TGTGCCTGGACGGCAGGCTTCGGCAATCAGCCCCAGCATTTT	CAWTAGFGNQPQHF	NA	TRBV30	TRBJ1-5	few
TGTGCCAGCAGCTCGGGACAGGGGCAGGTCTTT	CASSSGQGQVF	TRBD1	TRBV7-3	TRBJ1-1	NA
TGTGCCAGCAGCTTAGCCATTAGTTCTAGGACACACTCCTACGAGCAGTACTTC	CASSLAISSRTHSYEQYF	NA	TRBV11-2	TRBJ2-7	NA